The subject of this entry is one T cell receptor (beta chain). This sample stems from a study of blood T cell repertoires in COVID-19. Study information: PBMCs, B-cell-depleted T cells, or T cells were the source of the cDNA or gDNA that made up the material.

Libraries were prepared by immunoSEQ multiplex PCR; TCRdb keeps only in-frame clonotypes and omits some of them. The repertoire includes approximately 250,000 clones, 75% to 90% of them detected once, and roughly 4.5% sits in the top ten. The clonotype was recovered from a man aged 55-75 years who had recovered from COVID-19. The material sequenced was peripheral blood.

CDR3 nucleotide sequence: TGCGCCAGCAGCGGGGACAGGGGGTTGTACGAGCAGTACTTC. Translated: CASSGDRGLYEQYF. V gene TRBV10-1 combines with J gene TRBJ2-7, with 11 bases that match TRBD1. Germline V lookup: CDR1 WNHNN, CDR2 SYGVQD (reference sequence). This CDR3 is built from 14 residues. With V trimmed by 6 bases and J by 4 bases, 5 bases remained unmatched.